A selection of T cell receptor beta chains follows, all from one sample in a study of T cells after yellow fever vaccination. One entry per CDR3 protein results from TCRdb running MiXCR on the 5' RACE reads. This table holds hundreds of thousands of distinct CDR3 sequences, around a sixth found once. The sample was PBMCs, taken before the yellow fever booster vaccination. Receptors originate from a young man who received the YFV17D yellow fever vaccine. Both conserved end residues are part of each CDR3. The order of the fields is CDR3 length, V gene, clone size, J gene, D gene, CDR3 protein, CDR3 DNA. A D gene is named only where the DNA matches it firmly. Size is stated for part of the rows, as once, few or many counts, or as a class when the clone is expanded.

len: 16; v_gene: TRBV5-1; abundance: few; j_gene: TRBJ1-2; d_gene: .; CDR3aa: CASSLAPVGDGGGYTF; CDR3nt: TGCGCCAGCAGCTTGGCCCCGGTGGGGGACGGCGGGGGCTACACCTTC
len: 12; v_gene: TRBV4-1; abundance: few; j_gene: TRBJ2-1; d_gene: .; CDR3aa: CASSQRDNEQFF; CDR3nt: TGCGCCAGCAGCCAAAGGGACAATGAGCAGTTCTTC
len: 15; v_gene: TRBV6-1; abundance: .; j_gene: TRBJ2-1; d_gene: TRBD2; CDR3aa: CASRWWASGDNEQFF; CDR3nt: TGTGCCAGCAGGTGGTGGGCTAGCGGGGACAATGAGCAGTTCTTC
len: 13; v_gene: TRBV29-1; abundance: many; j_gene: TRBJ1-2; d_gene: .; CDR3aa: CSGERGAGYGYTF; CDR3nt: TGCAGCGGAGAACGGGGTGCTGGCTATGGCTACACCTTC
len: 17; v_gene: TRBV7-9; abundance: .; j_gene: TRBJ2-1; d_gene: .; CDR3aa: CASSFRRFGNSYNEQFF; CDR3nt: TGTGCCAGCAGCTTCAGGCGTTTCGGGAACTCCTACAATGAGCAGTTCTTC
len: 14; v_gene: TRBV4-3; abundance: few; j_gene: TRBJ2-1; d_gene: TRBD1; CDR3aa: CASSQWTGDNEQFF; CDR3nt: TGCGCCAGCAGCCAATGGACAGGGGACAATGAGCAGTTCTTC
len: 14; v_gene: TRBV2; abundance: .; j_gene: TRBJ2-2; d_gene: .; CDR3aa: CASRILANTGELFF; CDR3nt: TGTGCCAGCAGAATCCTCGCGAACACCGGGGAGCTGTTTTTT
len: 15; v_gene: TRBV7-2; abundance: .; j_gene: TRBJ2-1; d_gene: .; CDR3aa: CASSPWSGSYNEQFF; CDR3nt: TGTGCCAGCAGCCCCTGGTCGGGTTCCTACAATGAGCAGTTCTTC
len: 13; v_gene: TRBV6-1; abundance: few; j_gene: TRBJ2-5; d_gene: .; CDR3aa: CASLDPYQETQYF; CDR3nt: TGTGCCAGCCTAGACCCGTACCAAGAGACCCAGTACTTC
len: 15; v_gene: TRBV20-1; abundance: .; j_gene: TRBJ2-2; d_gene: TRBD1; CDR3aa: CSARDWGQGTGELFF; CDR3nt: TGCAGTGCTAGAGATTGGGGACAGGGGACCGGGGAGCTGTTTTTT
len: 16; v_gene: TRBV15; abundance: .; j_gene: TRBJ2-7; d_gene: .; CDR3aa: CATSPKPTGIGHEQYF; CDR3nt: TGTGCCACCAGCCCCAAGCCCACTGGGATCGGCCACGAGCAGTACTTC
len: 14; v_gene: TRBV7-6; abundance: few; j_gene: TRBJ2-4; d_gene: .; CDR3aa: CASSLGGGPDIQYF; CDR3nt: TGTGCCAGCAGCTTAGGGGGGGGCCCGGACATTCAGTACTTC
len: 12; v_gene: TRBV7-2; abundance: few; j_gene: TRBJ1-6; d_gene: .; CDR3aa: CASSPGRTPLHF; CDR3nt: TGTGCCAGCAGCCCCGGCAGGACACCCCTCCACTTT
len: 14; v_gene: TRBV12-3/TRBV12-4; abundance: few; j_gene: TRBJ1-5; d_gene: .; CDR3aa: CASSFQGTNQPQHF; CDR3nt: TGTGCCAGCAGTTTCCAGGGTACCAATCAGCCCCAGCATTTT